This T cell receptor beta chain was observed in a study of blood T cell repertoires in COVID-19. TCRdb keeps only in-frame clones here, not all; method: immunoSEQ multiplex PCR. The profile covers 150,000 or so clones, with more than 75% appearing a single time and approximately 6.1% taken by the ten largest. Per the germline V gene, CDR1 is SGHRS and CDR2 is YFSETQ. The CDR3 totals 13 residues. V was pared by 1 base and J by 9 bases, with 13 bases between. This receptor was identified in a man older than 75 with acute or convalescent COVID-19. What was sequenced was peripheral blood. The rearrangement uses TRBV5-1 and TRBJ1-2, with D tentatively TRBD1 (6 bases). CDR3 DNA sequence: TGCGCCAGCAGCTTGTCTGACAGGAGGAGCTACACCTTC. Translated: CASSLSDRRSYTF.